The 3 T cell receptor beta chains given below trace back to one sample, sequenced in a study of regulatory T cells in long-lasting Graves disease. Documented time point: persistent/refractory GD, antithyroid drugs over 5 years with positive TRAb. Preparation of the TCR library used RNA extracted from PBMCs. Both iRepertoire HTBI primers and Arm-PCR of CDR3 regions were used to build the TCR beta libraries. One entry per CDR3 protein results from TCRdb running MiXCR on the multiplex PCR reads. The repertoire holds 650,000 to 850,000 distinct CDR3 sequences, with about 30% as singletons. Sequenced here: peripheral blood mononuclear cells (PBMCs), sampled when the disease was refractory, from a patient treated with antithyroid drugs. The receptors were gathered from a female donor with Graves disease.

At least ten counts were recorded for this clonotype. The chain recombines TRBV28 with TRBJ1-3; TRBD1 matches 7 bases. The CDR3 is 22 residues long. With 1 base clipped from V and 2 bases from J, the junction kept 23 bases outside the gene matches. Germline CDR1 reads MDHEN; CDR2 reads SYDVKM. CDR3 sequence (DNA): TGTGCCAGCAGTTTATTGGTTATGCCACAGACAGGGAACGCGGCGGCTGGAAACACCATATATTTT. Translation gives CASSLLVMPQTGNAAAGNTIYF.

This sequence joins TRBV20-1 and TRBJ2-7; no clear D gene. There are 16 residues in the CDR3. CDR1 and CDR2 from the germline V gene are DFQATT and SNEGSKA (reference sequence). The germline V and J ends were trimmed by 4 bases and 3 bases, with 22 bases remaining between them. The CDR3 here is CSAIMSGGFGFYEQYF. DNA for the CDR3: TGCAGTGCTATAATGTCAGGTGGCTTCGGGTTCTACGAGCAGTACTTC.

At least ten counts were recorded for this clonotype. The V gene is TRBV12-3 or TRBV12-4, the J gene TRBJ1-6, with unresolved D. The CDR3 runs 15 residues. V lost 1 base to trimming and J lost 10 bases, with 14 bases between them. DNA for the CDR3: TGTGCCAGCAGTTTAGGGTCGGTTGGAAGGTCACCCCTCCACTTT. Translated: CASSLGSVGRSPLHF.